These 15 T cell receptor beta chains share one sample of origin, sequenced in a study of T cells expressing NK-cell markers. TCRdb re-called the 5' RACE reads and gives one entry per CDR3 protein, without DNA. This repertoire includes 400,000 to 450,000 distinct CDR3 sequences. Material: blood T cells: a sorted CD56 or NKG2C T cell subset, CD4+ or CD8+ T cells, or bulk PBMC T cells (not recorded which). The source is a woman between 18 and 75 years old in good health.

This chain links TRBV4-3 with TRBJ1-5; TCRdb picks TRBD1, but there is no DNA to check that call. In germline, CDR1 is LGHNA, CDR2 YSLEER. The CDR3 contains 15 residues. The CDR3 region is CASSQASRGGGPQHF.

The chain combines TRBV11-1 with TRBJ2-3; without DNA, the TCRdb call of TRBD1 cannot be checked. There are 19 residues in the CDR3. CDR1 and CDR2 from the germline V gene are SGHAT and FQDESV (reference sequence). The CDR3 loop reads CASSTPTGGFASSTDTQYF. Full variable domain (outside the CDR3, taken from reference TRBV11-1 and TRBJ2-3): EAEVAQSPRYKITEKSQAVAFWCDPISGHATLYWYRQILGQGPELLVQFQDESVVDDSQLPKDRFSAERLKGVDSTLKIQPAELGDSAMYLCASSTPTGGFASSTDTQYFGPGTRLTVL.

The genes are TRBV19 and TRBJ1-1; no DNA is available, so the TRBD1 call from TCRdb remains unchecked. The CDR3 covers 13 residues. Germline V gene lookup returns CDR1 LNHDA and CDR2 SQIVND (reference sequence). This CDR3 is CASAGQPNTEAFF. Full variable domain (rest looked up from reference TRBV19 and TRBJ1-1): DGGITQSPKYLFRKEGQNVTLSCEQNLNHDAMYWYRQDPGQGLRLIYYSQIVNDFQKGDIAEGYSVSREKKESFPLTVTSAQKNPTAFYLCASAGQPNTEAFFGQGTRLTVV.

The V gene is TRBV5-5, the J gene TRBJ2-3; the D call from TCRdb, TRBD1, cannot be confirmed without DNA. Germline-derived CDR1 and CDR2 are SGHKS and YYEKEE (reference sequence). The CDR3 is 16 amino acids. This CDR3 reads CASSFIGQGIADTQYF.

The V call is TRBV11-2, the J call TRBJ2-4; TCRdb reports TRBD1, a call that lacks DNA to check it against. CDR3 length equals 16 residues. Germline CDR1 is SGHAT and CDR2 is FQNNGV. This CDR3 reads CASSLNPLVAGNIQYF.

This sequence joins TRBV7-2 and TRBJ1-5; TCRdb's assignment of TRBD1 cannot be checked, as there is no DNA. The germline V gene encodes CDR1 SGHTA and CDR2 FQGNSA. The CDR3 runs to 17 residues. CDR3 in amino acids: CASSLGWDRGSNQPQHF.

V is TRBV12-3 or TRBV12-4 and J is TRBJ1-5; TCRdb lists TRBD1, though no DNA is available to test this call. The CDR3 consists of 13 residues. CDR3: CASSGQENQPQHF.

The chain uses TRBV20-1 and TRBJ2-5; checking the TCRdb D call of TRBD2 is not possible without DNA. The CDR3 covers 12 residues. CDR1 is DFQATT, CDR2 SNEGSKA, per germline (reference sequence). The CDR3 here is CSAAGLGWTQYF.

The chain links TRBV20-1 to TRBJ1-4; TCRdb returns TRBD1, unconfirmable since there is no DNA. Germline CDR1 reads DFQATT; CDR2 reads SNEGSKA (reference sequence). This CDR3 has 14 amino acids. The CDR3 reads CSARDWGANEKLFF.

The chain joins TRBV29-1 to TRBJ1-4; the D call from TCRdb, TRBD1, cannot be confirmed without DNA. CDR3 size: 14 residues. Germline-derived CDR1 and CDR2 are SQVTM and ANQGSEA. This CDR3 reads CSVGDPSTNEKLFF.

This CDR3 is CASSLLGPTTKGYEQYF. The rearrangement uses TRBV5-6 and TRBJ2-7; TCRdb gives TRBD1 as the D gene, but with no DNA this cannot be confirmed. This CDR3 is built from 17 residues. From germline, CDR1 is SGHDT and CDR2 YYEEEE.

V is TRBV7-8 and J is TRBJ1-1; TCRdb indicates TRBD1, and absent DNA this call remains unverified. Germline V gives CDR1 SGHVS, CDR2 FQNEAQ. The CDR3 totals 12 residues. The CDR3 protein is CASSRDRGEAFF.

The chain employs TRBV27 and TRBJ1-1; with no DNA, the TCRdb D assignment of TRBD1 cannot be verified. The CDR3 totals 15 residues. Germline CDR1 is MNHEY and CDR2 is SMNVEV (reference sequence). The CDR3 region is CASSPRTGYGTEAFF.

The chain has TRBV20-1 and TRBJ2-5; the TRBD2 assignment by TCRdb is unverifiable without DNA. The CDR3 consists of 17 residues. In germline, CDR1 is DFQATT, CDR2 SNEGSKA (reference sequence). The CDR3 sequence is CSAPGWNSGNLQETQYF.

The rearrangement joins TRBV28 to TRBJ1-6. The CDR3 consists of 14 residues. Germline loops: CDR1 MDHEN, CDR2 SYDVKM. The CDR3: CASRSTLSNSPLHF.